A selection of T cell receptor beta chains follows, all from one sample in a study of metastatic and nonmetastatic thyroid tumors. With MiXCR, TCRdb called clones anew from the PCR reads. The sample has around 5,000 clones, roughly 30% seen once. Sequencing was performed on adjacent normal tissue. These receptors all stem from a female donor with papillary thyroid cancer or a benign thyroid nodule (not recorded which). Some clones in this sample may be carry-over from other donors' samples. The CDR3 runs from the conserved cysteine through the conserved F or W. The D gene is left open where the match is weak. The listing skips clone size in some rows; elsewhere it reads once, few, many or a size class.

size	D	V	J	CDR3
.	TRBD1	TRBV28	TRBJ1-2	CASLNRGGWLYGYTF
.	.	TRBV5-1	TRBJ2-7	CASSEGSSYEQYF
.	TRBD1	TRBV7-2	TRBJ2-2	CASRRQGDTGELFF
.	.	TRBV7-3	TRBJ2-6	CASSRGTLSGANVLTF
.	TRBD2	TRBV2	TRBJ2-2	CASRIGLAGGRNTWELFF
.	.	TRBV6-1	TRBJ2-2	CASIRGVTTQGELFF
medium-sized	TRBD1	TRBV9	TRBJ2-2	CASSGRQGTGELFF
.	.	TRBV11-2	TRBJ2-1	CASSVSYSGNEQFF
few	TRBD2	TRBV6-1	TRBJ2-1	CASSVGRANPNEQFF
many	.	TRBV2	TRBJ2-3	CASSLLASSTDTQYF
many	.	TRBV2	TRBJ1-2	CASSEGGKTGYTF
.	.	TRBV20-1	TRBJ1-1	CSARDLFGPTYQTEAFF
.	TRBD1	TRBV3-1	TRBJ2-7	CASSQMLIGQGQAYEQYF
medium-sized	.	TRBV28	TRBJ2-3	CASTAFLNTYGGPPTGTQYF
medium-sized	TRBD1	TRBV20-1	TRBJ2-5	CSANRQGETQYF
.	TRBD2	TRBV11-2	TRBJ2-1	CASSRSASGSWNEQFF
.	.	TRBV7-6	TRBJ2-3	CASSMAEGRSDTQYF
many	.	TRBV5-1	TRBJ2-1	CASSLNLGGSYNEQFF
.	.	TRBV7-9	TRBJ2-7	CASTSWEDEQYF
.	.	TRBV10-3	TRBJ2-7	CAISESTQGSEQYF
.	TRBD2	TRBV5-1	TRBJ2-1	CASSSLGTSGRRNEQFF
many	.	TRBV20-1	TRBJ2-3	CSAVSASGTDTQYF
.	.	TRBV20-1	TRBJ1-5	CSARTGLQPQHF
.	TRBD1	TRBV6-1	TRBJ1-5	CASRGQGASNQPQHF
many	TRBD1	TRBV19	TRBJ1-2	CASSIDRGDRYGYTF
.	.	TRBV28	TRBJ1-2	CASSLRRDYNYGYTF
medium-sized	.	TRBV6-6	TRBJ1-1	CASSYMNREGAFF
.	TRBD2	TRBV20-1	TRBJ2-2	CSARSWRGVAGELFF
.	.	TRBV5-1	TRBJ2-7	CASSLGQSSYEQYF
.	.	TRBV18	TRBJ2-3	CASSPHSTDTQYF
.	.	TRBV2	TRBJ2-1	CASSEEARSNEQFF